This paragraph reports one T cell receptor beta chain. CDR3 length: 13 residues. V shed 1 base and J shed 7 bases, with 8 bases lying between them. Per germline, CDR1 MNHEY and CDR2 SVGAGI. Profiled with immunoSEQ multiplex PCR; TCRdb holds only in-frame clones, not every one. The data show approximately 150,000 clones, roughly 92% seen once. The sample is drawn from a study of cytomegalovirus exposure and HLA in healthy donors. Study background: The same platform was used for the 100 to 150 validation repertoires and the approximately 670 first-cohort repertoires, a later analysis reported.

The sample taken for sequencing was PBMCs. The receptor was isolated from a man younger than 30 in good health and CMV-seronegative. V usage is TRBV6-5 and J usage is TRBJ1-5, with D unclear. CDR3 DNA: TGTGCCAGCAGTTACTTCTCCGGGCAGCCCCAGCATTTT. It translates to CASSYFSGQPQHF.